This T cell receptor (beta chain) was captured in a study of identical twins. Study findings and constraints: Excess low generation probability was seen in twin-shared out-of-frame alpha sequences. Models predicted less out-of-frame TCR alpha sharing in monozygotic twins than was found.

Carrying unique molecular identifiers, the cDNA also gained a universal primer site through template switching. TCRdb analysed the 5' RACE reads with MiXCR anew, one entry per CDR3 protein. This sample carries 250,000 to 300,000 distinct CDR3 sequences, approximately 8.3% of them seen once, and the ten largest clones take approximately 3%. The CDR3 covers 15 residues. Between the trimmed V and J ends, which lost 4 bases and 5 bases, there was a span of 18 bases. CDR1 and CDR2 from the germline V gene are ENHRY and SYGVKD. Healthy Caucasians were all of the donors. As for this clonotype: Its specificity is unknown.

These data were also filed under a second study, of yellow fever vaccine responses in identical twins.

The receptor was derived from a woman aged 18-35 years in good health. The sample comprised CD8+ T cells sorted from blood. This sequence joins TRBV10-3 and TRBJ2-7, with D possibly being TRBD1 (6 bases). The CDR3 region is CAISVSGHGWHEQYF. The CDR3 DNA is TGTGCCATCAGTGTGTCGGGACACGGTTGGCACGAGCAGTACTTC.